This is a list of T cell receptor beta chains from one sample in a study of blood T cells in healthy people across ages. TCRdb itself ran the 5' RACE reads through MiXCR, one entry per CDR3 protein. Here the sample spans approximately 2,000,000 distinct CDR3 sequences, 30% to 40% being singletons. Sequenced: blood. All receptors come from a human donor in good health. CDR3s include the opening cysteine and the closing phenylalanine or tryptophan. D genes are given only for firm matches. Only part of the rows carry a size: once, few, many, or a class if the clone is expanded.

v_gene	j_gene	abundance	d_gene	CDR3nt	CDR3aa
TRBV29-1	TRBJ1-4	-	-	TGCAGCGTTGTAGTTGGGGATGAAAAACTGTTTTTT	CSVVVGDEKLFF
TRBV20-1	TRBJ1-1	-	-	TGCAGTGCTAGAGCACCCGGCGACATGAACACTGAAGCTTTCTTT	CSARAPGDMNTEAFF
TRBV7-2	TRBJ2-1	few	-	TGTGCCAGCAGCTTAGTTGGGAGGCCGGTCAATGAGCAGTTCTTC	CASSLVGRPVNEQFF
TRBV4-1	TRBJ1-2	few	-	TGCGCCAGCAGCCACCGATCCCCTTACAGGGAGGAGAGCTATGGCTACACCTTC	CASSHRSPYREESYGYTF
TRBV7-2	TRBJ1-2	-	-	TGTGCCAGCAGCTTAGTGGATGGGGGAGGTGGATCCTATGGCTACACCTTC	CASSLVDGGGGSYGYTF
TRBV29-1	TRBJ2-1	few	TRBD2	TGCAGCGTTTCTAGCGGCTACAATGAGCAGTTCTTC	CSVSSGYNEQFF
TRBV12-3/TRBV12-4	TRBJ1-3	-	TRBD1	TGTGCCAGCAGTTTATCCCCGGACAGGCGAAACACCATATATTTT	CASSLSPDRRNTIYF
TRBV3-1	TRBJ2-5	few	-	TGTGCCAGCAGCCCGAATAAAGGAGGCGGGGAGACCCAGTACTTC	CASSPNKGGGETQYF
TRBV3-1	TRBJ2-7	-	TRBD2	TGTGCCAGCAGCCTGGGACTAGCGGGGGGCGAGGCCGAGCAGTACTTC	CASSLGLAGGEAEQYF
TRBV20-1	TRBJ2-1	-	-	TGCAGTGCTTCCCGCGGAGGACCCAATGAGCAGTTCTTC	CSASRGGPNEQFF
TRBV29-1	TRBJ1-2	-	TRBD1	TGCAGCGTTCCGGGACAGGGCAATGTAGGGGCCTATGGCTACACCTTC	CSVPGQGNVGAYGYTF
TRBV7-2	TRBJ2-1	-	-	TGTGCCAGCAACCTTCTGGCACAGGGACCCTACAATGAGCAGTTCTTC	CASNLLAQGPYNEQFF
TRBV7-2	TRBJ2-7	once	TRBD1	TGTGCCAGCAGCCCCCACAGGGGCCGAGTTCTAAGCTACGAGCAGTACTTC	CASSPHRGRVLSYEQYF
TRBV28	TRBJ2-7	-	-	TGTGCCAGCAGTTTTGCAGGGTCTGGCTCCTACGAGCAGTACTTC	CASSFAGSGSYEQYF
TRBV5-1	TRBJ1-5	-	TRBD1	TGCGCCAGACAGGGGGGAAGGAGCAATCAGCCCCAGCATTTT	CARQGGRSNQPQHF
TRBV10-3	TRBJ2-7	many	-	TGTGCCATCAGTGATACAGGACCCTACGAGCAGTACTTC	CAISDTGPYEQYF
TRBV6-5	TRBJ2-4	-	TRBD1	TGTGCCAGCAGTTACTCGGGACAGATGAACATTCAGTACTTC	CASSYSGQMNIQYF
TRBV12-3/TRBV12-4	TRBJ1-2	few	-	TGTGCCAGCAGCAATGACATTCCTAGGTATGGCTACACCTTC	CASSNDIPRYGYTF
TRBV2	TRBJ2-1	-	-	TGTGCCAGCAGTGATAACCGGGGGCCCTCCTACAATGAGCAGTTCTTC	CASSDNRGPSYNEQFF
TRBV7-8	TRBJ2-7	few	-	TGTGCCAGCAGCTTAGAATCGGGGCTTTCCTACGAGCAGTACTTC	CASSLESGLSYEQYF
TRBV28	TRBJ2-5	-	TRBD2	TGTGCCAGCCAGGGAGGGAAGGAGACCCAGTACTTC	CASQGGKETQYF
TRBV7-9	TRBJ2-1	-	TRBD2	TGTGCCAGCAGCTTAGTTCCTAGCGGGAATGAGCAGTTCTTC	CASSLVPSGNEQFF
TRBV6-2/TRBV6-3	TRBJ2-3	few	-	TGTGCCACCAGGGGGGGGCCCCGGAGTACAGATACGCAGTATTTT	CATRGGPRSTDTQYF
TRBV20-1	TRBJ2-1	-	-	-	CSARVARGTWEFF
TRBV28	TRBJ2-2	-	-	TGTGCCAGCAGTTTTCAGCCCATCACCGGGGAGCTGTTTTTT	CASSFQPITGELFF